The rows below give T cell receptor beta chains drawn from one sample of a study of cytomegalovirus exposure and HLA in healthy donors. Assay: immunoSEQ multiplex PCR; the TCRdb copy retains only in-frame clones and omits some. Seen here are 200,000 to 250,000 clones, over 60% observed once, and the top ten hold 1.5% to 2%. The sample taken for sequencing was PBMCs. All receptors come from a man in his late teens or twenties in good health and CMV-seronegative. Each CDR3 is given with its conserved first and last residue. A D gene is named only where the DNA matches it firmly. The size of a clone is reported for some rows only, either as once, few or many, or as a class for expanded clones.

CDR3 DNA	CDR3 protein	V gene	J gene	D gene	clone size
TGTGCCAGCAGTCCGGGGACAGAGCAACATGAGCAGTACTTC	CASSPGTEQHEQYF	TRBV27	TRBJ2-7	TRBD1	-
TGTGCCAGCAGTCACCGGGACAGGGTGGATCAGCCCCAGCATTTT	CASSHRDRVDQPQHF	TRBV6-6	TRBJ1-5	TRBD1	-
TGTGCCAGCAGTTACTCAAAGGGGACAGGGGGAGAGACCCAGTACTTC	CASSYSKGTGGETQYF	TRBV6-5	TRBJ2-5	TRBD1	-
TGTGCCTGGATTACGACAGCTAGCTCCTACGAGCAGTACTTC	CAWITTASSYEQYF	TRBV30	TRBJ2-7	-	-
TGTGCCTGGCGGTTCGACAGGAGGGGGCTTAGCGGGAGAGACACCGGGGAGCTGTTTTTT	CAWRFDRRGLSGRDTGELFF	TRBV7-6	TRBJ2-2	TRBD2	-
TGCAGCGTCCGCCGAGGGGGGGGGCCGCAAGAGACCCAGTACTTC	CSVRRGGGPQETQYF	TRBV29-1	TRBJ2-5	-	-
TGCGCCAGCAGCCCTCCAGGGGCGACTGAAGCTTTCTTT	CASSPPGATEAFF	TRBV5-1	TRBJ1-1	-	-
TGTGCCAGCTCACCACCGGAGGGAAGGGATGGCTACACCTTC	CASSPPEGRDGYTF	TRBV18	TRBJ1-2	-	-
TGTGCCAGCAGTGGCGGACAGCACGACGCTGGAAACACCATATATTTT	CASSGGQHDAGNTIYF	TRBV6-1	TRBJ1-3	-	-
TGTGCCAGCAGCTTAGAAGGAACAGGGTACTATGGCTACACCTTC	CASSLEGTGYYGYTF	TRBV28	TRBJ1-2	-	-
TGTGCCATTAATATTGACAGTAACTATGGCTACACCTTC	CAINIDSNYGYTF	TRBV10-3	TRBJ1-2	-	-
TGTGCCAGTAGGACCCCCGGGGGCTATGGCTACACCTTC	CASRTPGGYGYTF	TRBV19	TRBJ1-2	-	-
TGTGCCAGCAGTTTGTCTAGGCTAGCGGGGACCTACGAGCAGTACTTC	CASSLSRLAGTYEQYF	TRBV6-5	TRBJ2-7	TRBD2	-
TGTGCCAGCTCACCATTAACAGGGGGGGAGAACACTGAAGCTTTCTTT	CASSPLTGGENTEAFF	TRBV18	TRBJ1-1	TRBD1	-
TGTGCCAGCAGCCCCAACGAGGCTGCCGGGGAGCTGTTTTTT	CASSPNEAAGELFF	TRBV7-3	TRBJ2-2	-	-
TGTGCCAGCAGCCGCCAGGCTGAGGACGGGATACGCTACGAGCAGTACTTC	CASSRQAEDGIRYEQYF	TRBV4-2	TRBJ2-7	-	once
TGTGCCAGCAGCTCCCGGGGACAGGGCGGAACTAATGAAAAACTGTTTTTT	CASSSRGQGGTNEKLFF	TRBV11-2	TRBJ1-4	TRBD1	-
TGTGCCAGCAGCCTGGGAGTGCAGAGTAATAGCAATCAGCCCCAGCATTTT	CASSLGVQSNSNQPQHF	TRBV7-2	TRBJ1-5	-	few
TGTGCCAGCAGTCAGGGGGGAGCAACTAATGAAAAACTGTTTTTT	CASSQGGATNEKLFF	TRBV28	TRBJ1-4	TRBD1	-
TGTGCCATCAACACCGGGACAGGGACAAATTCACCCCTCCACTTT	CAINTGTGTNSPLHF	TRBV6-1	TRBJ1-6	TRBD1	-
TGTGCCAGCAGCCAAGCCTACGGAGAAACTAATGAAAAACTGTTTTTT	CASSQAYGETNEKLFF	TRBV4-2	TRBJ1-4	-	-
TGTGCCAGTAGTCCCAACCCCGGACTAGCGGGAGACTACAATGAGCAGTTCTTC	CASSPNPGLAGDYNEQFF	TRBV19	TRBJ2-1	TRBD2	-
TGTGCCAGCAGTTACTTGGGGGGTCCGGGAAAGACCCAGTACTTC	CASSYLGGPGKTQYF	TRBV6-5	TRBJ2-5	-	-
TGTGCCAGCAGTGTAAAAGCTTTGGGAGGGACTGAAGCTTTCTTT	CASSVKALGGTEAFF	TRBV28	TRBJ1-1	-	-
TGTGCCTGGAGTGGACCGGGGGGCAGGGGCACAGATACGCAGTATTTT	CAWSGPGGRGTDTQYF	TRBV30	TRBJ2-3	-	-
TGCGCCAGCAGCGCCCGACTAGCGGGAGGGCCCCATGAGCAGTTCTTC	CASSARLAGGPHEQFF	TRBV5-1	TRBJ2-1	TRBD2	-
TGTGCCAGCAGTCCCACCGGGTCGGCTTTTAACTATGGCTACACCTTC	CASSPTGSAFNYGYTF	TRBV5-4	TRBJ1-2	-	-
TGTGCCAGCAGCGCTCGGGGGCGGGGGGGAGTAGGTACGCAGTATTTT	CASSARGRGGVGTQYF	TRBV13	TRBJ2-3	TRBD2	-
TGTGCCAGCAGGGTTGGACAGGGGGCTAATTCACCCCTCCACTTT	CASRVGQGANSPLHF	TRBV7-2	TRBJ1-6	TRBD1	once
TGTGCCAGCCGGACGGGAGAAGAGACCCAGTACTTC	CASRTGEETQYF	TRBV5-4	TRBJ2-5	-	few
TGTGCCAGCAGCTTCGGGGGGGCGTCAGGTGGCTACACCTTC	CASSFGGASGGYTF	TRBV5-6	TRBJ1-2	-	-
TGTGCCAGCAGCTTGGGACTACTCGATTTGGAGCAGTACTTC	CASSLGLLDLEQYF	TRBV6-5	TRBJ2-7	TRBD2	-